The 29 T cell receptor beta chains given below trace back to one sample, sequenced in a study of blood T cell repertoires in COVID-19. Clones were read by immunoSEQ multiplex PCR, and TCRdb kept only the in-frame ones, dropping some. The sample has around 290,000 clones; about nine tenths are singletons. Specimen: peripheral blood. The receptors were gathered from a woman between 25 and 40 years old with COVID-19, enrolled during active disease.

V usage is TRBV27 and J usage is TRBJ2-1; 8 nucleotides align to TRBD1. The CDR3 is 15 amino acids. J lost 8 bases, V lost 6 bases, and 12 bases had no gene match. Germline V gives CDR1 MNHEY, CDR2 SMNVEV (reference sequence). CDR3 sequence (DNA): TGTGCCAGCAGGGAGGACAGGGTGGGCCAATATGAGCAGTTCTTC. Protein product: CASREDRVGQYEQFF.

The J gene is TRBJ1-5, the V gene TRBV10-2; D not resolved. V lost 0 bases, J lost 7 bases, and 13 bases lay in between. Germline V gene data show CDR1 as WSHSY and CDR2 as SAAADI. The CDR3 is 15 amino acids. The CDR3 loop is CASSESRQPHQPQHF. In DNA, the CDR3 is TGCGCCAGCAGTGAGTCGCGGCAGCCTCACCAGCCCCAGCATTTT.

The chain is built from TRBV5-1 and TRBJ1-2, with a tentative D call TRBD1 (5 bases). V was trimmed by 0 bases and J by 6 bases, leaving 21 bases between them. The germline V gene has CDR1 SGHRS and CDR2 YFSETQ. The CDR3 has 17 residues. CDR3 nucleotide sequence: TGCGCCAGCAGCTTGGAGGCGGGGCCCAAGCTATCCCATGGCTACACCTTC. As protein: CASSLEAGPKLSHGYTF. Together with reference TRBV5-1 and TRBJ1-2, the CDR3 gives the full variable domain: KAGVTQTPRYLIKTRGQQVTLSCSPISGHRSVSWYQQTPGQGLQFLFEYFSETQRNKGNFPGRFSGRQFSNSRSEMNVSTLELGDSALYLCASSLEAGPKLSHGYTFGSGTRLTVV.

This clone was seen a single time. The rearrangement uses TRBV5-1 and TRBJ1-1; possibly TRBD1 for D (5 bases). Germline loops: CDR1 SGHRS, CDR2 YFSETQ. Trimming took off 6 bases at V and 1 base at J, with 10 bases between the two ends. The CDR3 contains 13 residues. The CDR3 DNA is TGCGCCAGCACCGATACAGGGAACACTGAAGCTTTCTTT. It is translated as CASTDTGNTEAFF.

This chain uses TRBV2 with TRBJ2-1; tentatively, D is TRBD2 (6 bases). This CDR3 has 13 residues. Trimming left V 8 bases short and J 8 bases short, with 16 bases between. Germline CDR1 SNHLY, CDR2 FYNNEI. The CDR3 reads CASVRGGSHEQFF. The CDR3 DNA is TGTGCCAGCGTGCGGGGTGGGTCCCATGAGCAGTTCTTC.

The V and J genes are TRBV5-1 and TRBJ1-2; no definite D call. Germline-derived CDR1 and CDR2 are SGHRS and YFSETQ. The CDR3 length is 14 residues. V gave up 2 bases and J gave up 5 bases, with 13 bases separating them. The DNA of the CDR3 is TGCGCCAGCAGCTTCGAGACAAGGTCTTATGGCTACACCTTC. Amino acid sequence: CASSFETRSYGYTF.

This clone was seen only once. This chain links TRBV28 with TRBJ2-7; 9 bases fit TRBD1. After removal of 3 bases from V and 4 bases from J, the junction contained 7 bases not matched to a gene. There are 15 residues in the CDR3. Germline lookup yields CDR1 MDHEN and CDR2 SYDVKM. Here the CDR3 DNA reads TGTGCCAGCAGTTTTCCCGGGACAGGGTGGTACGAGCAGTACTTC. It yields the protein CASSFPGTGWYEQYF.

Concerning this clone: Other nucleotide sequences from this sample produce the same CDR3. The chain couples TRBV5-1 to TRBJ1-3; tentatively, D is TRBD1 (6 bases). Trimming took off 0 bases at V and 4 bases at J, with 8 bases between the two ends. This CDR3 is 14 amino acids long. Germline V gives CDR1 SGHRS, CDR2 YFSETQ. CDR3 nucleotide sequence: TGCGCCAGCAGCTTGGCCGGACAGGGAAACACCATATATTTT. It translates to CASSLAGQGNTIYF.

This chain joins TRBV11-2 and TRBJ2-7; 7 bases are a match to TRBD1. Trimming took 4 bases from V and 2 from J; bases not matched to a gene: 5. Germline V lookup: CDR1 SGHAT, CDR2 FQNNGV. This CDR3 has 14 residues. For the CDR3, the DNA is TGTGCCAGCAGCTCCTTACAGGGGCCCTACGAGCAGTACTTC. Encoded protein: CASSSLQGPYEQYF.

The V gene is TRBV28, the J gene TRBJ2-7; 8 nucleotides match TRBD2. CDR1 is MDHEN, CDR2 SYDVKM, per germline. This CDR3 region has 15 residues. V was clipped by 6 bases and J by 2 bases; unmatched bases: 9. Written as DNA, the CDR3 is TGTGCCAGCAGCCCTACTCGGGAGGGAACCTACGAGCAGTACTTC. Its protein product is CASSPTREGTYEQYF.

DNA of the CDR3: TGTGCCAGCAGCTTAACGCCGGGACTAGAATTGAATGAGCAGTTCTTC. Its protein product is CASSLTPGLELNEQFF. The chain carries TRBV7-3 and TRBJ2-1; TRBD2 matches 8 bases. This CDR3 has 16 amino acids. Germline CDR1 is SGHTA and CDR2 is FQGTGA. V lost 0 bases to trimming and J lost 7 bases; unmatched junction nucleotides: 8.

This chain uses TRBV19 with TRBJ2-5; D is uncertain. CDR1 and CDR2 (germline): LNHDA, SQIVND (reference sequence). Trimming took off 6 bases at V and 4 bases at J, with 12 bases between the two ends. This CDR3 is built from 13 residues. The CDR3, as DNA: TGTGCCAGTAGCCCCCGACGGAGAGAGACCCAGTACTTC. This encodes CASSPRRRETQYF.

The gene calls are TRBV19 and TRBJ1-2; a weak D match, TRBD1 (5 bases). The V gene lost 8 bases and the J gene lost 7 bases, with 17 bases spanning the gap. The CDR3 runs 13 residues. Germline V gene lookup returns CDR1 LNHDA and CDR2 SQIVND (reference sequence). The CDR3 bases are TGTGCCAGTCACGGACCCCCAACAGGTGGCTACACCTTC. Its translation: CASHGPPTGGYTF.

This chain joins TRBV2 and TRBJ1-1; 9 nucleotides line up with TRBD1. V lost 3 bases to trimming and J lost 5 bases; unmatched junction nucleotides: 7. Looked up from germline, CDR1 is SNHLY and CDR2 is FYNNEI. The CDR3 contains 15 residues. In DNA form, the CDR3 reads TGTGCCAGCAGTGACGGACAGGGGAAAGGGACTGAAGCTTTCTTT. It codes for CASSDGQGKGTEAFF.

The genes are TRBV3-1 (or the pseudogene TRBV3-2) and TRBJ2-7; perhaps TRBD1 as D (6 bases). Germline CDR1 and CDR2: LGHDT and YNNKEL (reference sequence). V lost 4 bases and J lost 7, with 23 bases in between. The CDR3 runs to 16 residues. The CDR3 spells CASSPYGQPTPKEQYF. The CDR3 bases are TGTGCCAGCAGCCCCTATGGACAGCCGACACCTAAGGAGCAGTACTTC.

The rearrangement joins TRBV6-5 to TRBJ1-5; D is undetermined. The CDR3 covers 15 residues. Germline CDR1 is MNHEY and CDR2 is SVGAGI. V gave up 5 bases and J gave up 6 bases, with 17 bases separating them. The DNA for the CDR3 is TGTGCCAGCAGTCCTCGGGTTCCACTAAGTCAGCCCCAGCATTTT. Translated: CASSPRVPLSQPQHF.

The chain joins TRBV3-1 (or the pseudogene TRBV3-2) to TRBJ1-2; 8 bases match TRBD1. The trim removed 0 bases at V and 6 bases at J, leaving 6 bases unmatched. Germline-derived CDR1 and CDR2 are LGHDT and YNNKEL (reference sequence). The CDR3 has 15 amino acids. The CDR3 sequence: CASSQDTRQGHGYTF. In DNA form, the CDR3 reads TGTGCCAGCAGCCAAGATACGAGACAGGGGCATGGCTACACCTTC.

This sequence joins TRBV28 and TRBJ2-1; 11 nucleotides align to TRBD1. The CDR3 is made up of 17 amino acids. The J segment lost 3 bases and the V segment lost 3 bases, leaving 7 bases of the junction unmatched. Germline loops: CDR1 MDHEN, CDR2 SYDVKM. The CDR3 region has the DNA TGTGCCAGCAGTTTTTTCTCCGGGACAGGGGGCTACAATGAGCAGTTCTTC. Protein sequence: CASSFFSGTGGYNEQFF. The variable domain in full, completed from reference TRBV28 and TRBJ2-1, reads DVKVTQSSRYLVKRTGEKVFLECVQDMDHENMFWYRQDPGLGLRLIYFSYDVKMKEKGDIPEGYSVSREKKERFSLILESASTNQTSMYLCASSFFSGTGGYNEQFFGPGTRLTVL.

The chain uses TRBV4-1 and TRBJ2-5; 7 bases map to TRBD1. Germline trimming cut 1 base from V and 4 bases from J; bases unmatched to any gene: 6. This CDR3 comprises 15 residues. Per germline, CDR1 MGHRA and CDR2 YSYEKL. CDR3 region: CASSQGQGVAETQYF. DNA for the CDR3: TGCGCCAGCAGCCAAGGCCAGGGGGTGGCAGAGACCCAGTACTTC.

In regard to this clone: Other DNA sequences in this specimen translate into the identical CDR3. The rearrangement joins TRBV10-2 to TRBJ1-1; D not certain. With 4 bases removed from V and 2 bases from J, the gap between germline ends came to 5 bases. Germline lookup yields CDR1 WSHSY and CDR2 SAAADI. The CDR3 contains 12 residues. The CDR3 protein is CASSAGNTEAFF. Here the CDR3 DNA reads TGCGCCAGCAGTGCAGGAAACACTGAAGCTTTCTTT.

This clone has a count of ten or more. V and J are TRBV6-1 and TRBJ2-1, with TRBD2 identical over 9 bases. The CDR3 loop spans 14 amino acids. Germline V gene lookup returns CDR1 MNHNS and CDR2 SASEGT. J gave up 5 bases and V 4 bases, and 3 bases lay outside the gene matches. The CDR3 DNA reads TGTGCCAGCAGTGTAGCGGGAGAACACAATGAGCAGTTCTTC. It codes for CASSVAGEHNEQFF.

The chain recombines TRBV5-1 with TRBJ1-4; TRBD1 matches 7 bases. CDR3 size: 16 residues. V lost 3 bases, J lost 2 bases, and 7 bases stayed unmatched. CDR1 is SGHRS, CDR2 YFSETQ, per germline. The CDR3: CASSSTGLITNEKLFF. The CDR3 region has the DNA TGCGCCAGCAGCTCGACAGGGCTCATCACTAATGAAAAACTGTTTTTT. Looking up the rest from reference TRBV5-1 and TRBJ1-4 gives the full variable domain: KAGVTQTPRYLIKTRGQQVTLSCSPISGHRSVSWYQQTPGQGLQFLFEYFSETQRNKGNFPGRFSGRQFSNSRSEMNVSTLELGDSALYLCASSSTGLITNEKLFFGSGTQLSVL.

The rearrangement uses TRBV3-1 (or the pseudogene TRBV3-2) and TRBJ2-5; 8 bases agree with TRBD2. The CDR3 has 15 amino acids. Trimming cost V 1 base and J 5 bases; bases outside gene matches: 6. The germline CDR1 and CDR2 sequences are LGHDT and YNNKEL (reference sequence). The CDR3 reads CASSQVRAGAETQYF. The CDR3 region has the DNA TGTGCCAGCAGCCAAGTTCGAGCGGGAGCGGAGACCCAGTACTTC.

The chain has TRBV27 and TRBJ1-6, with D maybe TRBD1 (6 bases). This CDR3 is 17 amino acids long. V was trimmed by 3 bases and J by 8 bases, leaving 20 bases between them. CDR1 and CDR2 (germline): MNHEY, SMNVEV (reference sequence). The CDR3 DNA follows: TGTGCCAGCAGTTTCCTTCCGAGACAGGCCGGTGATTCACCCCTCCACTTT. Protein product: CASSFLPRQAGDSPLHF.

This chain joins TRBV18 and TRBJ2-4; TRBD1 aligns across 9 bases. V lost 0 bases, J lost 3 bases, and 6 bases stayed unmatched. CDR3 length: 17 amino acids. The germline gives CDR1 KGHSH, CDR2 LQKENI. The CDR3 coding sequence is TGTGCCAGCTCACCACCTAGGGGGGACAGGGACAAAAACATTCAGTACTTC. It is translated as CASSPPRGDRDKNIQYF. The full variable domain, completed using reference TRBV18 and TRBJ2-4, is NAGVMQNPRHLVRRRGQEARLRCSPMKGHSHVYWYRQLPEEGLKFMVYLQKENIIDESGMPKERFSAEFPKEGPSILRIQQVVRGDSAAYFCASSPPRGDRDKNIQYFGAGTRLSVL.

The chain employs TRBV3-1 (or the pseudogene TRBV3-2) and TRBJ2-7; D remains ambiguous. V lost 1 base, J lost 9 bases, and 7 bases lay in between. Per the germline V gene, CDR1 is LGHDT and CDR2 is YNNKEL (reference sequence). The CDR3 spans 11 residues. This CDR3 reads CASSQGAGQYF. The DNA of the CDR3 is TGTGCCAGCAGCCAAGGAGCAGGGCAGTACTTC.

This clone was recorded once. The chain recombines TRBV19 with TRBJ2-3, with a tentative D call TRBD1 (5 bases). V lost 0 bases, J lost 5 bases, and 9 bases lay in between. The CDR3 extends over 14 amino acids. Per the germline V gene, CDR1 is LNHDA and CDR2 is SQIVND (reference sequence). The CDR3 DNA follows: TGTGCCAGTAGTATAGACAGGGAAAGAGATACGCAGTATTTT. Protein: CASSIDRERDTQYF.

The chain recombines TRBV4-1 with TRBJ1-2; D unclear. There are 15 residues in the CDR3. Germline V gives CDR1 MGHRA, CDR2 YSYEKL. The germline V and J ends were trimmed by 0 bases and 1 base, with 9 bases remaining between them. CDR3 protein: CASSQEYSGNYGYTF. In DNA form, the CDR3 reads TGCGCCAGCAGCCAAGAATATAGCGGTAACTATGGCTACACCTTC.

The count of this clone is one. The J gene is TRBJ2-5, the V gene TRBV5-1; TRBD1 matches at 8 bases. The CDR3 runs to 15 residues. V shed 0 bases, J shed 5 bases, and the junction held 6 bases outside the gene matches. CDR1 and CDR2 from the germline V gene are SGHRS and YFSETQ. The CDR3 region is CASSLDRAGGETQYF. The CDR3 DNA follows: TGCGCCAGCAGCTTGGACCGGGCAGGGGGCGAGACCCAGTACTTC.